The 4 T cell receptor beta chains below all came from one sample that was sequenced in a study of T cells after yellow fever vaccination. One entry per CDR3 protein results from TCRdb running MiXCR on the 5' RACE reads. Of more than 300,000 distinct CDR3 sequences in the sample, roughly 10% were seen once. The specimen was CD4+ T cells sorted from PBMCs, collected 45 days after the yellow fever booster vaccination. These receptors were taken from a young man who received the YFV17D yellow fever vaccine.

This clonotype was seen a handful of times. The J gene is TRBJ1-4, the V gene TRBV6-5; 7 bases fit TRBD1. V lost 8 bases to trimming and J lost 7 bases; unmatched junction nucleotides: 4. Germline V gene lookup returns CDR1 MNHEY and CDR2 SVGAGI. This CDR3 has 12 residues. In nucleotides, the CDR3 is TGTGCCAGCGGAAACAGGGGTGAAAAACTGTTTTTT. Translation gives CASGNRGEKLFF.

V and J are TRBV4-1 and TRBJ1-3; no definite D call. CDR3 size: 16 residues. V lost 6 bases and J lost 3, with 18 bases in between. In germline, CDR1 is MGHRA, CDR2 YSYEKL. CDR3: CASSNEARGGGNTIYF. CDR3 in DNA: TGCGCCAGCAGTAACGAGGCCCGGGGTGGTGGAAACACCATATATTTT.

This clonotype was found many times. The V and J genes are TRBV7-2 and TRBJ1-5; 7 nucleotides match TRBD1. Germline assignment: CDR1 SGHTA and CDR2 FQGNSA. CDR3 length equals 16 residues. V dropped 3 bases and J dropped 0; count of bases not matched to a gene: 5. For the CDR3, the DNA is TGTGCCAGCAGCTTTCGACAGGGAGGTAGCAATCAGCCCCAGCATTTT. This codes for CASSFRQGGSNQPQHF.

The CDR3 coding sequence is TGCGCCAGCAGCTTCTCGAGCTCCTACAATGAGCAGTTCTTC. Encoded protein: CASSFSSSYNEQFF. V and J are TRBV5-1 and TRBJ2-1; D ambiguous. With 2 bases removed from V and 0 bases from J, the gap between germline ends came to 6 bases. CDR1 and CDR2 from the germline V gene are SGHRS and YFSETQ. The length of the CDR3 is 14 residues. Using reference TRBV5-1 and TRBJ2-1 for the parts outside the CDR3, the full variable domain is KAGVTQTPRYLIKTRGQQVTLSCSPISGHRSVSWYQQTPGQGLQFLFEYFSETQRNKGNFPGRFSGRQFSNSRSEMNVSTLELGDSALYLCASSFSSSYNEQFFGPGTRLTVL.